These 3 T cell receptor beta chains were all obtained from the same sample, sequenced in a study of blood T cell repertoires in COVID-19. TCRdb's copy holds only in-frame clones and misses some; the assay was immunoSEQ multiplex PCR. Here the sample spans approximately 91,000 clones, about four fifths being singletons. The sequenced sample consisted of peripheral blood. All receptors come from a man between 65 and 85 years old with acute or convalescent COVID-19.

The J gene is TRBJ2-7, the V gene TRBV18; D may be TRBD2 (5 bases). The CDR3 spans 13 residues. Per the germline V gene, CDR1 is KGHSH and CDR2 is LQKENI. V was clipped by 3 bases and J by 6 bases, with 12 bases between them. As DNA, the CDR3 is TGTGCCAGCTCACCGACTACCTCTTTCGAGCAGTACTTC. It codes for CASSPTTSFEQYF.

The chain joins TRBV5-1 to TRBJ2-3; 9 positions agree with TRBD2. Germline CDR1 SGHRS, CDR2 YFSETQ. V lost 2 bases, J lost 3 bases, and 1 base stayed unmatched. There are 14 residues in the CDR3. In DNA form, the CDR3 reads TGCGCCAGCAGCTTTAGCGGGAGAACAGATACGCAGTATTTT. Protein sequence: CASSFSGRTDTQYF.

V and J are TRBV7-3 and TRBJ2-7; TRBD1 agrees at 9 bases. Germline V gives CDR1 SGHTA, CDR2 FQGTGA. The CDR3 is 16 amino acids. The V gene end was trimmed by 6 bases and the J gene end by 3 bases; junction bases not matched to a gene: 12. The CDR3 region has the DNA TGTGCCAGCAGGTTTCACCCCGGGACAGGGATCTACGAGCAGTACTTC. Amino acids: CASRFHPGTGIYEQYF.